This TCR beta chain was captured by sequencing in a study of beta chain features in type 1 diabetes. Stem cell-like memory, regulatory, central memory and naive CD4+ cells were sorted via CD45RO/CCR7/CD25/CD127/CD95/CD27. The sequenced template was cDNA made from the entire isolated RNA. Deep immunoSEQ sequencing covered naive, central memory and regulatory T cell samples. Assay: immunoSEQ multiplex PCR; the TCRdb copy retains only in-frame clones and omits some. The profile shows approximately 250,000 clones, 9.6% of them singletons. Trimming cost V 5 bases and J 4 bases, with 8 bases left between them. The V gene's germline CDR1 is SEHNR and CDR2 FQNEAQ (reference sequence). The CDR3 sequence is 12 residues long. This clone was counted only a few times. The antigen is unknown. Overall study findings and caveats: At VDJ recombination sites, type 1 diabetes patients had fewer insertions and more deleted nucleotides. Short templates might get an advantage during PCR, and this would be equal in patients and controls.

The specimen was naive CD4+ T cells from blood. The source of this sequence is a woman under 30 in good health. This chain uses TRBV7-9 with TRBJ1-2; D uncertain. The CDR3 protein is CASSGPSYGYTF. The CDR3 nucleotides read TGTGCCAGCAGCGGCCCTAGCTATGGCTACACCTTC.